This T cell receptor (beta chain) was captured in a study of human T cells and chemical hapten exposure. Study-wide results and caveats: Those TCRs sitting above 1 in 1000 frequency stayed the same with DPC sensitization. Given that the donors had alopecia, their immune response may differ from that seen in healthy people. In the PT1 data, expanded TCR counts showed a positive correlation with patch test score.

V gave up 3 bases and J gave up 7 bases, with 30 bases separating them. CDR1 is SGHTA, CDR2 FQGNSA, per germline. This CDR3 region has 19 residues. Of note for this clonotype: Its specificity is unknown.

Specified time point: patch test 2, 6 weeks after DPC sensitization. Documented treatment: therapeutic diphenylcyclopropenone sensitization with weekly scalp DPC. The library tagged each cDNA molecule with unique molecular identifiers. MiXCR, run by TCRdb on the RACE reads, gives a single entry per CDR3 protein. Among about 84,000 distinct CDR3 sequences, under 11% were seen once, and the ten largest hold 4.5% to 5%. The sequences come from whole blood, collected in connection with sensitization to the hapten diphenylcyclopropenone (DPC). This chain links TRBV7-2 with TRBJ1-2; TRBD1 is a possible D gene (6 bases). This clonotype was obtained from a woman in her 50s with alopecia areata. Some clones in this sample may be carry-over from other donors' samples. This CDR3 reads CASSFRTALGRRRGFGYTF. The CDR3 DNA sequence: TGTGCCAGCAGCTTTAGGACAGCTCTCGGACGCAGGCGGGGATTTGGCTACACCTTC.